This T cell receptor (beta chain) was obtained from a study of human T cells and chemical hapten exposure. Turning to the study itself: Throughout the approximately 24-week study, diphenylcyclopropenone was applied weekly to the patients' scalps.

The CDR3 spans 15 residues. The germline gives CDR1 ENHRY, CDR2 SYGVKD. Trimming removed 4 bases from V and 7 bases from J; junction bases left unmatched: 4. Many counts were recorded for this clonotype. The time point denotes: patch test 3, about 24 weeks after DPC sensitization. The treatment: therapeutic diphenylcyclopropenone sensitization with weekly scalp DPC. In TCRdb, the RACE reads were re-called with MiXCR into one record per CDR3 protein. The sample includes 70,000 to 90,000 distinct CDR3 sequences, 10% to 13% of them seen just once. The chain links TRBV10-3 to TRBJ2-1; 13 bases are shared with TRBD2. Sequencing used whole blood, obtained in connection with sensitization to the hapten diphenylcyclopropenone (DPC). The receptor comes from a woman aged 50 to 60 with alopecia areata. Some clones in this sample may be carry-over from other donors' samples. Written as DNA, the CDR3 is TGTGCCATCAGTGGGGAGGGACTAGCGGGGAATGAGCAGTTCTTC. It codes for CAISGEGLAGNEQFF.